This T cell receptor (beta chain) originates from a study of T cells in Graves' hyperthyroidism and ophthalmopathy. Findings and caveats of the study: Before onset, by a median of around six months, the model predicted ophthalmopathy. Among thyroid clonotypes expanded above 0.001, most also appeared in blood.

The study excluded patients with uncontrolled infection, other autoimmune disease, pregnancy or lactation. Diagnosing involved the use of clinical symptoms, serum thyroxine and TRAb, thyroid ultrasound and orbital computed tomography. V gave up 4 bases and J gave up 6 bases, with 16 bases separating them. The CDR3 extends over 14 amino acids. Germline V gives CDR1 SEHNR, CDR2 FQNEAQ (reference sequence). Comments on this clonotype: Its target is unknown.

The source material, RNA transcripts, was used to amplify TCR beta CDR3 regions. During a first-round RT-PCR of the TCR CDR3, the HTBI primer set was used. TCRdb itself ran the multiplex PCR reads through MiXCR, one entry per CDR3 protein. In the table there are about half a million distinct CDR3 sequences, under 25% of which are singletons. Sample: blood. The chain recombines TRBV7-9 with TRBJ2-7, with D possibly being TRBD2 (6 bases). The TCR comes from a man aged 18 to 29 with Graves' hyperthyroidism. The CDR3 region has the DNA TGTGCCAGCAGCTCGCCCGGGAGCCGCGGCGAGCAGTACTTC. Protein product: CASSSPGSRGEQYF.